These T cell receptor beta chains were read from a single sample in a study of T cell repertoires in cytomegalovirus infection. TCRdb analysed the reads with MiXCR anew, one entry per CDR3 protein. The data show 85,000 to 120,000 distinct CDR3 sequences, 15% to 20% seen once. The sample was PBMCs. The origin of the receptors is a human donor in good health (CMV status not recorded). Some clones in this sample may be carry-over from other donors' samples. CDR3s include the opening cysteine and the closing phenylalanine or tryptophan. The order of the fields is V gene, J gene, CDR3 length, clone size, D gene, CDR3 DNA, CDR3 protein. A D gene is named only where the DNA matches it firmly. Clone sizes are given selectively: once, few, many, or a class where the clone is expanded.

TRBV6-2/TRBV6-3,TRBJ2-7,14,NA,NA,TGTGCCAGCAGTTATCGCGACAAGCATTACGAGCAGTACTTC,CASSYRDKHYEQYF
TRBV7-2,TRBJ2-1,16,many,NA,TGTGCCAGCAGCTTAGCGTCGGCTAGCGCGTACAATGAGCAGTTCTTC,CASSLASASAYNEQFF
TRBV12-3/TRBV12-4,TRBJ2-1,13,few,NA,TGTGCCAGCAGTTCATTCCCCGGCAATGAGCAGTTCTTC,CASSSFPGNEQFF
TRBV7-6,TRBJ2-3,16,NA,NA,TGTGCCAGCAGCTTAGCGCTTGGGACGGGCACAGATACGCAGTATTTT,CASSLALGTGTDTQYF
TRBV20-1,TRBJ2-7,13,NA,NA,TGCAGTGCTACATACCCCCGGACCTACGAGCAGTACTTC,CSATYPRTYEQYF
TRBV5-4,TRBJ2-7,15,NA,TRBD1,TGTGCCAGCAGCTCCCGGACAGGGGGCATATACGAGCAGTACTTC,CASSSRTGGIYEQYF
TRBV12-3/TRBV12-4,TRBJ2-1,14,many,NA,TGTGCCAGCAGTACACCCGGGCTCTACAATGAGCAGTTCTTC,CASSTPGLYNEQFF
TRBV7-2,TRBJ2-2,15,many,NA,TGTGCCAGCAGCCCGCCCGGGAGCTATACCGGGGAGCTGTTTTTT,CASSPPGSYTGELFF
TRBV20-1,TRBJ1-2,15,NA,NA,TGCAGTGCTGCCCGTACAGGGCGGTTGGGAGATGGCTACACCTTC,CSAARTGRLGDGYTF
TRBV28,TRBJ1-3,12,many,NA,TGTGCCAGCAGTTCGGCCGGAAACACCATATATTTT,CASSSAGNTIYF
TRBV6-2/TRBV6-3,TRBJ1-1,16,NA,NA,TGTGCCAGCAGTTACTCTTCCCGAGGGGCTAGCACTGAAGCTTTCTTT,CASSYSSRGASTEAFF
TRBV29-1,TRBJ2-3,13,few,TRBD1,TGCAGCTACCGGGACAGGAACACAGATACGCAGTATTTT,CSYRDRNTDTQYF
TRBV20-1,TRBJ2-5,14,NA,TRBD2,TGCAGTGCTAAGAGGCGGGGGGGCATAAAGACCCAGTACTTC,CSAKRRGGIKTQYF
TRBV24-1,TRBJ2-3,13,NA,NA,TGTGCCACCAGTGACCCTCCGTCAGATACGCAGTATTTT,CATSDPPSDTQYF
TRBV29-1,TRBJ1-1,14,few,NA,TGCAGCGTTGATAGGGGGACGGGTAACACTGAAGCTTTCTTT,CSVDRGTGNTEAFF
TRBV28,TRBJ2-3,15,few,NA,TGTGCCAGCATGGGTGGGGGCGGTAGGACAGATACGCAGTATTTT,CASMGGGGRTDTQYF
TRBV28,TRBJ2-7,13,NA,NA,TGTGCCAGCAGTTTCCCGACCCCCTACGAGCAGTACTTC,CASSFPTPYEQYF
TRBV3-1,TRBJ1-1,14,few,NA,TGTGCCAGCAGCCGCCGGGAGGGGAACACTGAAGCTTTCTTT,CASSRREGNTEAFF
TRBV29-1,TRBJ1-1,12,many,NA,TGCAGCGTACCCCAGGGTGCCACTGAAGCTTTCTTT,CSVPQGATEAFF
TRBV5-1,TRBJ1-2,13,few,NA,TGCGCCAGCAGCCCTTCCCAAACAGGGACCTACACCTTC,CASSPSQTGTYTF
TRBV18,TRBJ2-7,12,NA,NA,TGTGCCAGCTCACCTGACAGATACGAGCAGTACTTC,CASSPDRYEQYF
TRBV6-1,TRBJ2-3,15,few,NA,TGTGCCAGCAGTCGCCACAGGGAACCGACAGATACGCAGTATTTT,CASSRHREPTDTQYF
TRBV20-1,TRBJ2-1,12,few,NA,TGCAGTGCTAGCCCGACCCGCAATGAGCAGTTCTTC,CSASPTRNEQFF
TRBV7-2,TRBJ2-3,18,many,TRBD2,TGTGCCAGCAGCTGGAGAGGACTAGCGGGGCCAAGCACAGATACGCAGTATTTT,CASSWRGLAGPSTDTQYF
TRBV28,TRBJ1-1,16,few,NA,TGTGCCAGCACCGCCAAGATCGACAGAGCGAACACTGAAGCTTTCTTT,CASTAKIDRANTEAFF
TRBV29-1,TRBJ2-7,14,NA,NA,TGCAGCGTGACCTTGGGGACGCGGACGGGCGAGCAGTACTTC,CSVTLGTRTGEQYF
TRBV2,TRBJ2-5,16,many,TRBD1,TGTGCCAGCAGTGGTGGGGTTGAACAGGGGGCTGAGACCCAGTACTTC,CASSGGVEQGAETQYF
TRBV7-2,TRBJ1-4,13,few,NA,TGTGCCACTGCCGGGGGTCCTAATGAAAAACTGTTTTTT,CATAGGPNEKLFF
TRBV10-3,TRBJ1-1,13,NA,NA,TGTGCCATCAGTGAACGAGGGTCTGGTGAAGCTTTCTTT,CAISERGSGEAFF
TRBV7-9,TRBJ1-1,16,many,NA,TGTGCCAGCGCTTTCCTCGGGGGCGTGAAACGGACTGAAGCTTTCTTT,CASAFLGGVKRTEAFF
TRBV2,TRBJ2-2,15,NA,NA,TGTGCCAGCAGGGCAACAGGGTCGAACACCGGGGAGCTGTTTTTT,CASRATGSNTGELFF
TRBV15,TRBJ1-5,15,NA,NA,TGTGCCACCAGCAGCCACGGACAGAGCAATCAGCCCCAGCATTTT,CATSSHGQSNQPQHF
TRBV7-9,TRBJ2-7,16,many,NA,TGTGCCAGCACGGCTACCGCCGGGACATGGGCCTACGAGCAGTACTTC,CASTATAGTWAYEQYF
TRBV7-9,TRBJ2-3,16,NA,TRBD2,TGTGCCAGCAGCGGGGGACTAACCCTACCCACAGATACGCAGTATTTT,CASSGGLTLPTDTQYF
TRBV4-1,TRBJ1-2,14,many,TRBD1,TGCGCCAGCAGCCGGCCGGGACAGAGCTATGGCTACACCTTC,CASSRPGQSYGYTF
TRBV5-4,TRBJ2-7,15,few,NA,TGTGCCAGCAGCCGACCGGGACCGTCTTACTACGAGCAGTACTTC,CASSRPGPSYYEQYF
TRBV28,TRBJ2-3,16,many,TRBD2,TGTGCCAGCAGGGGGACGCTAGCGGGGGCCACAGATACGCAGTATTTT,CASRGTLAGATDTQYF
TRBV6-4,TRBJ2-3,16,NA,TRBD1,TGTGCCAGCAGTGACTCCACGGGACAGGGGTCAGATACGCAGTATTTT,CASSDSTGQGSDTQYF
TRBV4-1,TRBJ2-5,15,once,NA,TGCGCCAGCAGCCAAGATCTGCCCGTCCAAGAGACCCAGTACTTC,CASSQDLPVQETQYF
TRBV28,TRBJ2-5,13,many,NA,TGTGCCAGCAGTTTAGCTAGTTCGGAGACCCAGTACTTC,CASSLASSETQYF
TRBV7-9,TRBJ1-1,14,NA,TRBD1,TGTGCCAGCAGCCTAGACAGGGTCGGGGATGAAGCTTTCTTT,CASSLDRVGDEAFF
TRBV7-8,TRBJ1-1,15,many,NA,TGTGCCAGCAGCTTAGATAGACTCTGGAACACTGAAGCTTTCTTT,CASSLDRLWNTEAFF
TRBV28,TRBJ2-7,13,NA,NA,TGTGCCAGCAGCGGTGGTAGCTCCTACGAGCAGTACTTC,CASSGGSSYEQYF
TRBV7-6,TRBJ2-2,14,NA,NA,TGTGCCAGCAGCTTAGTCACGGACACCGGGGAGCTGTTTTTT,CASSLVTDTGELFF
TRBV12-3/TRBV12-4,TRBJ1-1,15,many,TRBD1,TGTGCCAGCAGTTTTGGGACAGGGGGGATTACTGAAGCTTTCTTT,CASSFGTGGITEAFF
TRBV7-9,TRBJ1-2,14,many,NA,TGTGCCAGCAGTGCTTTAGGGCCTGGCTATGGCTACACCTTC,CASSALGPGYGYTF
TRBV6-4,TRBJ1-2,15,NA,TRBD1,TGTGCCAGCAGCCAAGGGACAGGTTCTAACTATGGCTACACCTTC,CASSQGTGSNYGYTF